This TCR beta chain was identified during a study of shared T cell receptors in the human thymus. The CDR3 has 16 amino acids. Germline V CDR1 and CDR2: MDHEN, SYDVKM. V gave up 6 bases and J gave up 8 bases, with 25 bases separating them. Sequencing was performed with immunoSEQ multiplex PCR; in TCRdb, only in-frame clones are kept and a portion is missing. The sample records about 660,000 clones, approximately 87% being singletons. These data were also filed under a second study, of human thymus T cells.

The V and J genes are TRBV28 and TRBJ1-2; D uncertain. Sequenced: thymocytes. The source of this sequence is a boy in the first two years of life with a congenital heart defect. CDR3 sequence reads: CASRKTLSPLSEGYTF. As DNA, the CDR3 is TGTGCCAGCAGGAAAACCCTGTCCCCTTTGAGCGAGGGCTACACCTTC.